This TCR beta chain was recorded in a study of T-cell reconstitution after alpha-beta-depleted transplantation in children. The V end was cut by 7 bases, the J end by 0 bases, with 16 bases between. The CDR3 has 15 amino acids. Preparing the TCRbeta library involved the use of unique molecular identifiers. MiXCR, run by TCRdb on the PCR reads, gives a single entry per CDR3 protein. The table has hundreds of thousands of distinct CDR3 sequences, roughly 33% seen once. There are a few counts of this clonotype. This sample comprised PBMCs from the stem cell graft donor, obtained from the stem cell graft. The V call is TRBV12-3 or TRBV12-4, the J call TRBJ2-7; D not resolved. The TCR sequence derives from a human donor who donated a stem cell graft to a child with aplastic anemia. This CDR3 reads CASKIAISSSYEQYF. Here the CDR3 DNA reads TGTGCCAGCAAGATCGCCATCTCCAGCTCCTACGAGCAGTACTTC.